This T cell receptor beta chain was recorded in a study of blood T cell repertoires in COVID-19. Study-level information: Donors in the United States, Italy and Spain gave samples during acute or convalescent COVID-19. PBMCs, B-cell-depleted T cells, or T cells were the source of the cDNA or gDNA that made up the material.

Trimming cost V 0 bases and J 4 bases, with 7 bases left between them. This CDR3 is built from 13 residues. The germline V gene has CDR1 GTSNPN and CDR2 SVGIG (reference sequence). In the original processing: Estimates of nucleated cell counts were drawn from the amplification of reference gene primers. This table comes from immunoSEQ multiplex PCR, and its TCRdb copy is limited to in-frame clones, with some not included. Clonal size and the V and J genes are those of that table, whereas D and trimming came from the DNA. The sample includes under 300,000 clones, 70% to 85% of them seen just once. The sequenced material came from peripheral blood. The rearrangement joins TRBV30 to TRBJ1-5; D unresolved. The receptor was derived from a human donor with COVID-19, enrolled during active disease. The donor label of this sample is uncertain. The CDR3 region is CAWSVFSNQPQHF. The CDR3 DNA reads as TGTGCCTGGAGTGTATTCAGTAATCAGCCCCAGCATTTT.